This entry is about one TCR beta chain. Distinct nucleotide sequences in the sample also encode this CDR3. The repertoire was sequenced with immunoSEQ multiplex PCR; TCRdb's copy has only in-frame clones and lacks some. In the table there are roughly 2.5 million clones, approximately 92% of which are singletons. This sample stems from a study of shared clonotypes between healthy human individuals. The overall study: For every donor, three CD4 naive, three CD4 memory, two CD8 naive and one CD8 memory plates were used.

The CDR3 is made up of 13 amino acids. V was trimmed by 5 bases and J by 5 bases, leaving 9 bases between them. Germline lookup yields CDR1 SEHNR and CDR2 FQNEAQ (reference sequence). Splitting of CD4+ cells produced CD45RA+ naive and CD45RA-negative memory subsets. Sequenced input: naive CD4+ T cells sorted from blood. Subset in this sample: CD45RA+ positively selected. The clonotype originates from a man younger than 35 in good health. This chain joins TRBV7-9 and TRBJ1-4; D is undetermined. Here the CDR3 DNA reads TGTGCCAGCAGCCGAGGAATGAATGAAAAACTGTTTTTT. Residues: CASSRGMNEKLFF.